These 24 T cell receptor beta chains came from one sample sequenced in a study of long-term antiretroviral therapy in people with HIV. At survey level, the immunoSEQ assay was run in its v3.0 version. The table came from immunoSEQ multiplex PCR; TCRdb's copy has only in-frame clones and leaves some out. The sample records roughly 50,000 clones, about 81% being singletons. This sample comprised unsorted PBMCs, obtained 0.8 years after starting antiretroviral therapy. The origin of the receptors is a woman younger than 35 with HIV.

The genes are TRBV14 and TRBJ2-1; 13 nucleotides agree with TRBD2. Germline V lookup: CDR1 SGHDN, CDR2 FVKESK. The CDR3 is 18 residues long. Trimming took 6 bases from V and 2 from J; bases not matched to a gene: 10. CDR3 in amino acids: CASSPWTSGSIPYNEQFF. DNA of the CDR3: TGTGCCAGCAGTCCGTGGACTAGCGGGAGTATCCCCTACAATGAGCAGTTCTTC.

J is TRBJ2-7 and V is TRBV28; 8 nucleotides line up with TRBD2. Germline loops: CDR1 MDHEN, CDR2 SYDVKM. J lost 2 bases, V lost 5 bases, and 5 bases had no gene match. The CDR3 runs to 14 residues. CDR3: CASSRLALTYEQYF. The CDR3 bases are TGTGCCAGCAGTCGACTAGCGCTGACCTACGAGCAGTACTTC.

The chain joins TRBV28 to TRBJ2-7; tentatively, D is TRBD1 or TRBD2 (5 bases each). V was cut by 2 bases and J by 7 bases, with 15 bases left in between. Per germline, CDR1 MDHEN and CDR2 SYDVKM. This CDR3 is built from 14 residues. The CDR3 nucleotides read TGTGCCAGCAGTTTAGGGGGATCTTGGGGGGAGCAGTACTTC. This sequence encodes CASSLGGSWGEQYF.

The chain's CDR3 is CASSLQAGGGNEQFF. CDR3 DNA sequence: TGTGCCAGCAGTTTACAAGCGGGAGGGGGTAATGAGCAGTTCTTC. The rearrangement joins TRBV6-4 to TRBJ2-1; the match to TRBD2 covers 10 bases. The CDR3 contains 15 residues. V dropped 5 bases and J dropped 7; count of bases not matched to a gene: 8. Germline assignment: CDR1 MRHNA and CDR2 SNTAGT.

V gene TRBV19 combines with J gene TRBJ2-7; D uncertain. Germline loops: CDR1 LNHDA, CDR2 SQIVND (reference sequence). CDR3 length equals 13 residues. Trimming stripped 9 bases from V and 0 bases from J, with 12 bases between. CDR3: CASLDANSYEQYF. CDR3 bases: TGTGCCAGCCTGGACGCAAACTCCTACGAGCAGTACTTC.

This clone was picked up a small number of times. The rearrangement uses TRBV27 and TRBJ2-1; TRBD2 matches at 7 bases. Germline lookup yields CDR1 MNHEY and CDR2 SMNVEV (reference sequence). The J segment lost 6 bases and the V segment lost 2 bases, leaving 10 bases of the junction unmatched. This CDR3 spans 16 amino acids. DNA for the CDR3: TGTGCCAGCAGTTTAGGGGTCGGACTAGAGTTCAATGAGCAGTTCTTC. This sequence encodes CASSLGVGLEFNEQFF.

The J gene is TRBJ2-7, the V gene TRBV7-2; D gene unclear. Trimming pared 1 base from V and 1 base from J, leaving 5 bases between. Per the germline V gene, CDR1 is SGHTA and CDR2 is FQGNSA. The CDR3 spans 13 residues. DNA for the CDR3: TGTGCCAGCAGCTTAGTCCGTTCCTACGAGCAGTACTTC. It encodes CASSLVRSYEQYF.

V is TRBV28 and J is TRBJ2-3, with 8 bases matching TRBD2. The CDR3 length is 15 residues. J was trimmed by 2 bases and V by 4 bases; bases with no gene match: 5. CDR1 and CDR2 from the germline V gene are MDHEN and SYDVKM. The CDR3 nucleotides are TGTGCCAGCAGTTCTCTAGCGGGTTTCACAGATACGCAGTATTTT. Its protein product is CASSSLAGFTDTQYF.

V and J are TRBV6-1 and TRBJ1-1; maybe TRBD1 (5 bases). Germline CDR1 is MNHNS and CDR2 is SASEGT. The CDR3 totals 13 residues. Trimming stripped 8 bases from V and 2 bases from J, with 12 bases between. CDR3: CASALGTNTEAFF. The CDR3, as DNA: TGTGCCAGCGCCCTAGGGACCAACACTGAAGCTTTCTTT.

The chain links TRBV28 to TRBJ1-3; unclear D gene. CDR3 size: 15 residues. The germline V gene has CDR1 MDHEN and CDR2 SYDVKM. Trimming cost V 7 bases and J 0 bases, with 13 bases left between them. This CDR3 is CASTSGFLSGNTIYF. CDR3 sequence (DNA): TGTGCCAGCACCTCAGGATTTCTCTCTGGAAACACCATATATTTT.

This rearrangement joins TRBV15 to TRBJ2-7; maybe TRBD1 (6 bases). The CDR3 consists of 14 residues. From germline, CDR1 is LNHNV and CDR2 YYDKDF (reference sequence). Deletions cut 1 base from V and 3 bases from J, with 10 bases between. CDR3: CATSRGTGYYEQYF. Here the CDR3 DNA reads TGTGCCACCAGCAGAGGCACAGGGTACTACGAGCAGTACTTC. Looking up the rest from reference TRBV15 and TRBJ2-7 gives the full variable domain: DAMVIQNPRYQVTQFGKPVTLSCSQTLNHNVMYWYQQKSSQAPKLLFHYYDKDFNNEADTPDNFQSRRPNTSFCFLDIRSPGLGDTAMYLCATSRGTGYYEQYFGPGTRLTVT.

This chain links TRBV14 with TRBJ1-1, with 9 bases fitting TRBD1. V trimming: 1 base; J trimming: 10 bases; junction bases outside the gene matches: 4. CDR1 and CDR2 from the germline V gene are SGHDN and FVKESK. The CDR3 has 13 amino acids. The CDR3 nucleotides are TGTGCCAGCAGCCAAGTCTTGGGACAGGGAGCTTTCTTT. It yields the protein CASSQVLGQGAFF.

The chain employs TRBV4-3 and TRBJ2-3, with D perhaps matching TRBD2 (6 bases). In germline, CDR1 is LGHNA, CDR2 YSLEER. V lost 3 bases and J 6 bases, leaving 19 bases between the germline ends. The CDR3 is 16 residues long. DNA for the CDR3: TGCGCCAGCAGCCATTCTTGGCGGGGTAGGACGGATACGCAGTATTTT. Translated: CASSHSWRGRTDTQYF.

The J gene is TRBJ2-3, the V gene TRBV10-3, with D perhaps TRBD1 (6 bases). CDR1 is ENHRY and CDR2 is SYGVKD in the germline V gene. Trimming took off 7 bases at V and 5 bases at J, with 16 bases between the two ends. This CDR3 is 14 amino acids long. In DNA, the CDR3 is TGTGCCATCACTGGGACACTGATGAGAGATACGCAGTATTTT. This encodes CAITGTLMRDTQYF.

The chain recombines TRBV28 with TRBJ2-5; maybe TRBD1 (5 bases). Between the trimmed V and J ends, which lost 7 bases and 5 bases, there was a span of 17 bases. The CDR3 is made up of 14 amino acids. Germline V lookup: CDR1 MDHEN, CDR2 SYDVKM. Written as DNA, the CDR3 is TGTGCCAGCACCATTGGGGCAACACGGGAGACCCAGTACTTC. It is translated as CASTIGATRETQYF.

DNA of the CDR3: TGTGCCAGCAGCTTAGACTCACTAAGCACAGATACGCAGTATTTT. Its translation: CASSLDSLSTDTQYF. The rearrangement links TRBV11-3 to TRBJ2-3; D remains ambiguous. V shed 0 bases and J shed 0 bases, with 7 bases lying between them. The germline V gene encodes CDR1 SGHNT and CDR2 YENEEA. The CDR3 extends over 15 amino acids. The variable domain in full, with the rest retrieved from reference TRBV11-3 and TRBJ2-3, is EAGVVQSPRYKIIEKKQPVAFWCNPISGHNTLYWYLQNLGQGPELLIRYENEEAVDDSQLPKDRFSAERLKGVDSTLKIQPAELGDSAVYLCASSLDSLSTDTQYFGPGTRLTVL.

This sequence joins TRBV14 and TRBJ2-1, with 12 bases aligning to TRBD2. Looked up from germline, CDR1 is SGHDN and CDR2 is FVKESK. V lost 2 bases and J lost 7; bases outside the gene matches: 6. This CDR3 is 16 amino acids long. CDR3 coding DNA: TGTGCCAGCAGCCAACCGACTAGCGGGAGAAGAAATGAGCAGTTCTTC. Translation: CASSQPTSGRRNEQFF.

This clone has a single count. The chain is built from TRBV5-1 and TRBJ2-7; D might be TRBD2 (6 bases). Trimming removed 2 bases at V and 2 bases at J, with 8 bases between. The CDR3 extends over 13 amino acids. CDR1 and CDR2 from the germline V gene are SGHRS and YFSETQ. CDR3 loop: CASSFSGPYEQYF. As DNA, the CDR3 is TGCGCCAGCAGCTTTAGCGGTCCCTACGAGCAGTACTTC. The full variable domain, rest sourced from reference TRBV5-1 and TRBJ2-7, is KAGVTQTPRYLIKTRGQQVTLSCSPISGHRSVSWYQQTPGQGLQFLFEYFSETQRNKGNFPGRFSGRQFSNSRSEMNVSTLELGDSALYLCASSFSGPYEQYFGPGTRLTVT.

The rearrangement uses TRBV7-2 and TRBJ2-1; unclear D gene. The CDR3 is 16 residues long. CDR1 is SGHTA, CDR2 FQGNSA, per germline. The ends were cut back, 3 bases at V and 0 bases at J, with 12 bases in the middle. The CDR3 protein is CASSFLESSSYNEQFF. Here the CDR3 DNA reads TGTGCCAGCAGCTTCTTAGAGTCCAGCTCCTACAATGAGCAGTTCTTC.

The rearrangement joins TRBV5-6 to TRBJ2-7, with D tentatively TRBD1 (6 bases). CDR3 length: 15 amino acids. Trimming took off 0 bases at V and 4 bases at J, with 14 bases between the two ends. Germline values: CDR1 SGHDT, CDR2 YYEEEE. The CDR3 region is CASSLEHRVGYEQYF. In nucleotides, the CDR3 is TGTGCCAGCAGCTTGGAACACAGGGTCGGATACGAGCAGTACTTC.

The chain links TRBV10-3 to TRBJ1-4, with no clear D. Germline assignment: CDR1 ENHRY and CDR2 SYGVKD. Trimming pared 6 bases from V and 4 bases from J, leaving 18 bases between. CDR3 length: 16 amino acids. The chain's CDR3 is CAISEGGKELNEKLFF. The CDR3 coding sequence is TGTGCCATCAGCGAGGGTGGGAAAGAGCTTAATGAAAAACTGTTTTTT.

V and J are TRBV15 and TRBJ2-7; D might be TRBD1 or TRBD2, each matching 6 bases. The germline V and J ends were trimmed by 5 bases and 5 bases, with 10 bases remaining between them. The CDR3 length is 12 residues. The V gene's germline CDR1 is LNHNV and CDR2 YYDKDF (reference sequence). The DNA for the CDR3 is TGTGCCACCAGCGAGAGGGGGGACGAGCAGTACTTC. Residues: CATSERGDEQYF.

V is TRBV5-1 and J is TRBJ2-6, with unresolved D. Trimming shortened V by 1 base and J by 3 bases, and 8 bases separated the two germline ends. The V gene's germline CDR1 is SGHRS and CDR2 YFSETQ. The CDR3 totals 15 residues. The CDR3 bases are TGCGCCAGCAGCTTGACGCGTAGTGGGGCCAACGTCCTGACTTTC. As protein: CASSLTRSGANVLTF.

This sequence joins TRBV11-2 and TRBJ1-5; D is unresolved. V was clipped by 9 bases and J by 6 bases, with 12 bases between them. The germline V gene has CDR1 SGHAT and CDR2 FQNNGV. This CDR3 has 12 residues. CDR3 bases: TGTGCCAGTCGCCGAGAGGGTCAGCCCCAGCATTTT. It yields the protein CASRREGQPQHF.